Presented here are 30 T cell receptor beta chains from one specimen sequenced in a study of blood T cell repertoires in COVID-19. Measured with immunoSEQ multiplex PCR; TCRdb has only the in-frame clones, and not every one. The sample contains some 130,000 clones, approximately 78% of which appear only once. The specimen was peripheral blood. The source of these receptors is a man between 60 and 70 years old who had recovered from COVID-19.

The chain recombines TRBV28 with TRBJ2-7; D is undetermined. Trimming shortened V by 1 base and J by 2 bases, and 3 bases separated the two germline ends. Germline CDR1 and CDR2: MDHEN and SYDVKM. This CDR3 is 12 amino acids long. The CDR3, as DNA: TGTGCCAGCAGTTTATCCACCTACGAGCAGTACTTC. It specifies CASSLSTYEQYF.

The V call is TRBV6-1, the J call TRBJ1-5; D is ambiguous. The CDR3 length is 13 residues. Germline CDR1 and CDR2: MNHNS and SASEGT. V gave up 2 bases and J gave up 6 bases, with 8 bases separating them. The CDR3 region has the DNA TGTGCCAGCAGTGAACCCGGAGGTCAGCCCCAGCATTTT. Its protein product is CASSEPGGQPQHF.

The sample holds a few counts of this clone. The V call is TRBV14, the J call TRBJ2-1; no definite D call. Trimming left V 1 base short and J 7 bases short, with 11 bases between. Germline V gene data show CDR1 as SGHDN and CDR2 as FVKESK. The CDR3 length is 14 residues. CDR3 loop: CASSQGALGNEQFF. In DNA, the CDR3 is TGTGCCAGCAGCCAAGGAGCGCTTGGGAATGAGCAGTTCTTC.

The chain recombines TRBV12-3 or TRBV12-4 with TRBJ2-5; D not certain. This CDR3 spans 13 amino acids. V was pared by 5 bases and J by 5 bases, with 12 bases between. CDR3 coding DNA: TGTGCCAGCAGTCCCAACAGAGAGGAGACCCAGTACTTC. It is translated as CASSPNREETQYF.

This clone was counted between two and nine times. The CDR3 region has the DNA TGTGCCAGCAGTCACGACAGGGCCGATGGCTACACCTTC. Residues: CASSHDRADGYTF. This chain links TRBV6-5 with TRBJ1-2, with 7 bases identical to TRBD1. Trimming took 5 bases from V and 6 from J; bases not matched to a gene: 6. CDR1 and CDR2 (germline): MNHEY, SVGAGI. This CDR3 is 13 amino acids long.

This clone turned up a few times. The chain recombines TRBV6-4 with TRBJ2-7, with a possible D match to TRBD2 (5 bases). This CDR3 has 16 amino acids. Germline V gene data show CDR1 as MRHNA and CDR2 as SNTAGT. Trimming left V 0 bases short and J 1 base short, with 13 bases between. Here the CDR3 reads CASSDSGVHSSYEQYF. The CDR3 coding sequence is TGTGCCAGCAGTGACTCCGGGGTTCACAGTTCCTACGAGCAGTACTTC.

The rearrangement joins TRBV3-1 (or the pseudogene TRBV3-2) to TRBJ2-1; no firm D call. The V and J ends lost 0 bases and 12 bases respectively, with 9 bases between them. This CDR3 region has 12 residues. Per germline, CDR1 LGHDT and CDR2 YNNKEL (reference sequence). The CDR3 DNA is TGTGCCAGCAGCCAAGATTCCCATTCGCAGTTCTTC. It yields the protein CASSQDSHSQFF.

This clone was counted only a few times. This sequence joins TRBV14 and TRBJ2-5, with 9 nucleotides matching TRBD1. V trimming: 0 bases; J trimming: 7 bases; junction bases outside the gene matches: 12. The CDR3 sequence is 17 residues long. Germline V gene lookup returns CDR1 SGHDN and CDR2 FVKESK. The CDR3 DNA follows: TGTGCCAGCAGCCAAGATCGACAGGGGGTCATCGGATTGACCCAGTACTTC. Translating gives CASSQDRQGVIGLTQYF.

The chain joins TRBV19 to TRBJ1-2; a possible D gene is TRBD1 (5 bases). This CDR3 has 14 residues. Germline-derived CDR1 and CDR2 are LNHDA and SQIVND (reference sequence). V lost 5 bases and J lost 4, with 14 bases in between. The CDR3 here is CASSVTAQSYGYTF. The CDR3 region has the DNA TGTGCCAGTAGTGTGACAGCACAATCCTATGGCTACACCTTC.

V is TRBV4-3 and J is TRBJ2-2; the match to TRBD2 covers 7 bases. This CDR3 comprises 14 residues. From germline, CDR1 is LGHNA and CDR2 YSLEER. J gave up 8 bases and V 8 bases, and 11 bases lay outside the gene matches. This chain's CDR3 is CASEPIYGRGELFF. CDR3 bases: TGCGCCAGCGAGCCAATCTACGGGAGGGGGGAGCTGTTTTTT.

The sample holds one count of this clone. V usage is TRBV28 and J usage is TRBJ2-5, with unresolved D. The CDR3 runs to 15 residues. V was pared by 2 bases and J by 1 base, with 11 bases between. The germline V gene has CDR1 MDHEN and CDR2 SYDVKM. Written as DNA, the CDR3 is TGTGCCAGCAGTTTAATAAGTCGGTTCCAAGAGACCCAGTACTTC. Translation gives CASSLISRFQETQYF.

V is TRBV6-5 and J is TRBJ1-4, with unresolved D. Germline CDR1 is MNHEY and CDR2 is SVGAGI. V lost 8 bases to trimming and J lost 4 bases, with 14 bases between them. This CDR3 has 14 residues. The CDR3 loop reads CASGLGRSNEKLFF. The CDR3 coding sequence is TGTGCCAGCGGCCTAGGTAGAAGTAATGAAAAACTGTTTTTT.

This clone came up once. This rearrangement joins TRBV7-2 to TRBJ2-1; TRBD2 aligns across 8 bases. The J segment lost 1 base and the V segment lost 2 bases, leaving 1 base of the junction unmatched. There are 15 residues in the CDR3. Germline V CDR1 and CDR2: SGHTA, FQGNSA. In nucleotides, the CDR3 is TGTGCCAGCAGCTTATCTAGCGGGTCCTACAATGAGCAGTTCTTC. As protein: CASSLSSGSYNEQFF.

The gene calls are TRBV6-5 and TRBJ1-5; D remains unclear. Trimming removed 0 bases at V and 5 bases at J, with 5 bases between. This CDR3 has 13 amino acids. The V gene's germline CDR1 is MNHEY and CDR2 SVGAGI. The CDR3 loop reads CASSYSRDQPQHF. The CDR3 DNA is TGTGCCAGCAGTTACTCGAGAGATCAGCCCCAGCATTTT.

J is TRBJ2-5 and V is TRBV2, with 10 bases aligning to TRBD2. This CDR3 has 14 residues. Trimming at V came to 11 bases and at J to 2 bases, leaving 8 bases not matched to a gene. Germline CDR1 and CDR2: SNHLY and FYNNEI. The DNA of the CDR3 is TGTGCCGGAAAGACTAGCGGGCCTCAAGAGACCCAGTACTTC. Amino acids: CAGKTSGPQETQYF.

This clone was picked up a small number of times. DNA of the CDR3: TGTGCCAGCAGCTTAGCATCGGGGGAGAGCGGGGAGCTGTTTTTT. As protein: CASSLASGESGELFF. The V and J genes are TRBV7-2 and TRBJ2-2; D is perhaps TRBD2 (6 bases). From germline, CDR1 is SGHTA and CDR2 FQGNSA. V lost 0 bases and J 7 bases, leaving 12 bases between the germline ends. There are 15 residues in the CDR3.

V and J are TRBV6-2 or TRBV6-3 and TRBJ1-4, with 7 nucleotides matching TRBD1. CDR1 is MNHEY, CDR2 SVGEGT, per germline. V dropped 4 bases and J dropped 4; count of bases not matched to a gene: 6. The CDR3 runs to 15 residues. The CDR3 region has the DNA TGTGCCAGCAGTTCCTTGACAGGGATTAATGAAAAACTGTTTTTT. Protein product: CASSSLTGINEKLFF.

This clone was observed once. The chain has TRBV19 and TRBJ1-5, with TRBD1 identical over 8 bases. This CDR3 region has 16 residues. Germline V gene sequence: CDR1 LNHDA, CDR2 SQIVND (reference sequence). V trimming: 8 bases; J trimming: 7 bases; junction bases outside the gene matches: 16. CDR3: CASSSFTGGGGQPQHF. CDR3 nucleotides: TGTGCCAGTTCAAGCTTTACAGGGGGAGGAGGGCAGCCCCAGCATTTT.

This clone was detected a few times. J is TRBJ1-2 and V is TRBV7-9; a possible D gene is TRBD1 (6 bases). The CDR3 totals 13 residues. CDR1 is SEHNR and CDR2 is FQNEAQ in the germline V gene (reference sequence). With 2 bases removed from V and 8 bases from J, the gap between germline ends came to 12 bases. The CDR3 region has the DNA TGTGCCAGCAGCTTACAGGGGTACGGGGGCTACACCTTC. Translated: CASSLQGYGGYTF.

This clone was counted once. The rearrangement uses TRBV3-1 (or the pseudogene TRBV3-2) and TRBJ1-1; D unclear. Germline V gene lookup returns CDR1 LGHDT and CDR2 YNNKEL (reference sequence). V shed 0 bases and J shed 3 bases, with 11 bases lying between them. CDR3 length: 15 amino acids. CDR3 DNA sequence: TGTGCCAGCAGCCAAGACCCCTCCACGGACACTGAAGCTTTCTTT. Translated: CASSQDPSTDTEAFF.

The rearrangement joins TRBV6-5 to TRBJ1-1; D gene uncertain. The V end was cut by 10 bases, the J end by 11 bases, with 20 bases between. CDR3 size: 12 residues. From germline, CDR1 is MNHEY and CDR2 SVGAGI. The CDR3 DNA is TGTGCCACCCTCGGGGTCGCCGGATCGGCTTTCTTT. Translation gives CATLGVAGSAFF.

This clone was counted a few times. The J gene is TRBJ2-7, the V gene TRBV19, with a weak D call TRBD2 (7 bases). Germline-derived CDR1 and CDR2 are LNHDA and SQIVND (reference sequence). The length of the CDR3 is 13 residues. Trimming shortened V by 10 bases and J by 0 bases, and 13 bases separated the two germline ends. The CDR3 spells CATRGGLSYEQYF. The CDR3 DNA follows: TGTGCCACCCGCGGGGGCCTCTCCTACGAGCAGTACTTC.

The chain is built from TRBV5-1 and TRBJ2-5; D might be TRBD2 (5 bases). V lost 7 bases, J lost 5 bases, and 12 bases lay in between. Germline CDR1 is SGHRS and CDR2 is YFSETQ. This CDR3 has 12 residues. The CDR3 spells CASGPSGETQYF. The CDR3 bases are TGCGCCAGCGGCCCTTCGGGGGAGACCCAGTACTTC.

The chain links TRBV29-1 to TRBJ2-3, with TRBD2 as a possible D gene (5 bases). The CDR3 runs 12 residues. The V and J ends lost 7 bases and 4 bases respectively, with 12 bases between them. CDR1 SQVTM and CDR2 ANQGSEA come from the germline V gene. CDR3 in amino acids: CSGYEGADTQYF. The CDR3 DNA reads TGCAGCGGATATGAGGGCGCAGATACGCAGTATTTT.

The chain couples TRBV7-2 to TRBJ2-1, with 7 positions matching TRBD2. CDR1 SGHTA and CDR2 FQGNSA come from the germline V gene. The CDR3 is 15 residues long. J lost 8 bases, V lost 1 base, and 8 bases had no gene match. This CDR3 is CASSLEGGRGHEQFF. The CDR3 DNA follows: TGTGCCAGCAGCTTAGAGGGAGGGAGGGGCCATGAGCAGTTCTTC.

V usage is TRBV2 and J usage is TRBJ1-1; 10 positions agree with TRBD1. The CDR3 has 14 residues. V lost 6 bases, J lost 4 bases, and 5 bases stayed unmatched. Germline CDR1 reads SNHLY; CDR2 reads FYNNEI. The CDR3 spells CASSADRGATEAFF. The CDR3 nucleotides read TGTGCCAGCAGCGCGGACAGGGGGGCCACTGAAGCTTTCTTT.

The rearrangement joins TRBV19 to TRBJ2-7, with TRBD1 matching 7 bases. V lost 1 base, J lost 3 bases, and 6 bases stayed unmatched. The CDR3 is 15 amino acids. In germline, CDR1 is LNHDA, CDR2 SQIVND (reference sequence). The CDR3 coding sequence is TGTGCCAGTAGTATAGGACAGGGTGTGGTCTACGAGCAGTACTTC. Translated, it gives CASSIGQGVVYEQYF.

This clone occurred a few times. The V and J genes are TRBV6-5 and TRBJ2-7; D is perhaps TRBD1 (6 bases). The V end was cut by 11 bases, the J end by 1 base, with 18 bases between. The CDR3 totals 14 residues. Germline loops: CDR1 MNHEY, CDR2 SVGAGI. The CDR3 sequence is CASHPGDQSYEQYF. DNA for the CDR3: TGTGCCTCTCACCCAGGGGACCAATCCTACGAGCAGTACTTC.

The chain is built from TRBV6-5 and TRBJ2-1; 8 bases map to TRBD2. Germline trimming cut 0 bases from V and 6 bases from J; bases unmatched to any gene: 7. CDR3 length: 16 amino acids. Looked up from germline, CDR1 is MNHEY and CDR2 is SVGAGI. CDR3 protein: CASSYSKAGAFNEQFF. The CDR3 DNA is TGTGCCAGCAGTTACTCGAAAGCGGGAGCCTTCAATGAGCAGTTCTTC.

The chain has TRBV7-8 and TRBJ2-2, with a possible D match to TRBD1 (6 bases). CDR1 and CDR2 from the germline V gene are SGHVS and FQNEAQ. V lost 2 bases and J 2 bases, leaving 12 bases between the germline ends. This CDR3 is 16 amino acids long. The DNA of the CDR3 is TGTGCCAGCAGCTTAAGGGGACACGCCAACACCGGGGAGCTGTTTTTT. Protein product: CASSLRGHANTGELFF.